What follows are 3 T cell receptor beta chains derived from one specimen sequenced in a study of T cells after yellow fever vaccination. Using its own MiXCR run on the 5' RACE reads, TCRdb lists one record per CDR3 protein. The sample carries around 100,000 distinct CDR3 sequences, 8.4% recorded once. The input for sequencing was CD8+ T cells sorted from PBMCs, taken 45 days after the yellow fever booster vaccination. These receptors came from a man aged 25 to 40 who received the YFV17D yellow fever vaccine.

CDR3 residues: CACSQVSLAGEPTYEQYF. CDR3 sequence (DNA): TGTGCCTGCTCCCAAGTGAGTCTAGCGGGGGAGCCGACCTACGAGCAGTACTTC. This chain links TRBV3-1 with TRBJ2-7, with 10 bases fitting TRBD2. Germline CDR1 and CDR2: LGHDT and YNNKEL (reference sequence). With V trimmed by 11 bases and J by 2 bases, 21 bases remained unmatched. The CDR3 runs 18 residues.

This clonotype was picked up many times. The chain uses TRBV6-2 or TRBV6-3 and TRBJ2-1; 7 bases are a match to TRBD2. V lost 0 bases, J lost 5 bases, and 10 bases stayed unmatched. CDR1 is MNHEY, CDR2 SVGEGT, per germline. The CDR3 runs 17 residues. The CDR3 reads CASSYSRRAGDNNEQFF. The CDR3 DNA follows: TGTGCCAGCAGTTACTCGAGAAGGGCGGGAGACAACAATGAGCAGTTCTTC.

At least ten counts were recorded for this clonotype. The chain links TRBV29-1 to TRBJ2-2; no definite D call. Germline CDR1 reads SQVTM; CDR2 reads ANQGSEA. V lost 0 bases and J lost 6, with 17 bases in between. The CDR3 loop spans 16 amino acids. CDR3 bases: TGCAGCGTTGAAGATGGATCCTCTGCTATGGCCGGGGAGCTGTTTTTT. Residues: CSVEDGSSAMAGELFF.